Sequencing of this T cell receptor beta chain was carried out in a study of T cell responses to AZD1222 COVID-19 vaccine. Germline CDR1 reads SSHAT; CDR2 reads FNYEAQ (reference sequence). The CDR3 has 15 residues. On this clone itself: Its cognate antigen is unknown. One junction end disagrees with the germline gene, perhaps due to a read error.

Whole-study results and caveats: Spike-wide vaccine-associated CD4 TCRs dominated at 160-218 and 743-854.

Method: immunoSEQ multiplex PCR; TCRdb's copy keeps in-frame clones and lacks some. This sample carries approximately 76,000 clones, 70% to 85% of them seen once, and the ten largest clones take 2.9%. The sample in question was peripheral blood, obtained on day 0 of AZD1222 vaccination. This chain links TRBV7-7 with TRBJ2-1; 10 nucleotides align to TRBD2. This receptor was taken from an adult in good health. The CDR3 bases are TGTGCTAGCAGCCAAAGCGGGGGGGCCTACAATGAGCAGTTCTTC. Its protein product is CASSQSGGAYNEQFF.